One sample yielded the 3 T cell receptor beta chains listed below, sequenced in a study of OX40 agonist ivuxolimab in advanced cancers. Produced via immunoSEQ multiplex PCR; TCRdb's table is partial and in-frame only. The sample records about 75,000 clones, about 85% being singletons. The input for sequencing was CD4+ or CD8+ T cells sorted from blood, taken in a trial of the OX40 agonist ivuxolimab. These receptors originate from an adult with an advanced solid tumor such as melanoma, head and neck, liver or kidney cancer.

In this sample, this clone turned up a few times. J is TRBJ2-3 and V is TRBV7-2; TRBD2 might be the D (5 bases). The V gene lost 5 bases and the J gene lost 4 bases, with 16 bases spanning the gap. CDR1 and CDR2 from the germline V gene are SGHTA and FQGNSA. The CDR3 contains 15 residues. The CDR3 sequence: CASSTTGKLADTQYF. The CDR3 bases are TGTGCCAGCAGCACCACGGGAAAACTCGCAGATACGCAGTATTTT. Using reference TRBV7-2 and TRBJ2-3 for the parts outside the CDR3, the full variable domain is GAGVSQSPSNKVTEKGKDVELRCDPISGHTALYWYRQSLGQGLEFLIYFQGNSAPDKSGLPSDRFSAERTGGSVSTLTIQRTQQEDSAVYLCASSTTGKLADTQYFGPGTRLTVL.

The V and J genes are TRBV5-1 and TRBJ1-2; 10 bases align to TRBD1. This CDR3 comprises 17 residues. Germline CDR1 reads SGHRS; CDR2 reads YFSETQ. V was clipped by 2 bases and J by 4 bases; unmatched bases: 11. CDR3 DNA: TGCGCCAGCAGCTTACAAGACAGGGGGCCTAAGGGCTATGGCTACACCTTC. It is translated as CASSLQDRGPKGYGYTF.

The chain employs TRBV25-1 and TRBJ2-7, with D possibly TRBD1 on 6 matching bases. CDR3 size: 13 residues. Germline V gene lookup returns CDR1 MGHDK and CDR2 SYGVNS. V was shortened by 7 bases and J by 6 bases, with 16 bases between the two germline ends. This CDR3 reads CASTQGGFGEQYF. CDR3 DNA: TGTGCCAGCACCCAAGGGGGTTTCGGCGAGCAGTACTTC.